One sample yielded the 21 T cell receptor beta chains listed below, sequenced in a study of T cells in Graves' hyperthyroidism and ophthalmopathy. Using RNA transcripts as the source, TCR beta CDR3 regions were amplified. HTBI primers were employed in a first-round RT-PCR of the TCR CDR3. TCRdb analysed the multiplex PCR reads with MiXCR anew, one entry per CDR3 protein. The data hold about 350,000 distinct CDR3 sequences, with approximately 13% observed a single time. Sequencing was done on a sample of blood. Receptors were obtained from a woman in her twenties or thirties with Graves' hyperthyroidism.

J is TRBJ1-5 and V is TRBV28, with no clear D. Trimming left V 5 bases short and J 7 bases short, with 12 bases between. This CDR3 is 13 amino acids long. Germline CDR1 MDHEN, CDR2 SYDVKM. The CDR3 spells CASSPKRRQPQHF. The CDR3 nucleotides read TGTGCCAGCAGTCCCAAACGGAGGCAGCCCCAGCATTTT.

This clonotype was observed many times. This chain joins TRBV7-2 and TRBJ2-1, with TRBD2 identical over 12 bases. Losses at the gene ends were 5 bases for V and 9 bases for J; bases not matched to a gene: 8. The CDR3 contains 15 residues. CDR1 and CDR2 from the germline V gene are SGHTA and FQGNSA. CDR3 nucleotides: TGTGCCAGCAGCCGGACTAGCGGGAAAGATGCTGAGCAGTTCTTC. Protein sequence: CASSRTSGKDAEQFF.

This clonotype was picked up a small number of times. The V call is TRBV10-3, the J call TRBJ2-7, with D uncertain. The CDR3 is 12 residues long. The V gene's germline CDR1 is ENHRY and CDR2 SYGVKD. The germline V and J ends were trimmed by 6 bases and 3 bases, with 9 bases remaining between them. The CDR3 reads CAISTSRYEQYF. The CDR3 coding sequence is TGTGCCATCAGCACCTCCCGCTACGAGCAGTACTTC.

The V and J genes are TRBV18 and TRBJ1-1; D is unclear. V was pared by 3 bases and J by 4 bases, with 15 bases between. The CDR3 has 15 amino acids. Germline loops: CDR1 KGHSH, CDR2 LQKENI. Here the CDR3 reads CASSPVAQSRTEAFF. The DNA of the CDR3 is TGTGCCAGCTCACCGGTCGCGCAATCGCGCACTGAAGCTTTCTTT.

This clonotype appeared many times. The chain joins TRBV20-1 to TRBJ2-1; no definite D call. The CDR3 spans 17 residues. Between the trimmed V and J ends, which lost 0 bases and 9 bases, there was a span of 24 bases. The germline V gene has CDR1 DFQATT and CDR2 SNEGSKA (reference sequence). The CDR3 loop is CSARDNGGGTIGSEQFF. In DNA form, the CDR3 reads TGCAGTGCTAGAGACAACGGTGGCGGAACCATCGGCAGTGAGCAGTTCTTC.

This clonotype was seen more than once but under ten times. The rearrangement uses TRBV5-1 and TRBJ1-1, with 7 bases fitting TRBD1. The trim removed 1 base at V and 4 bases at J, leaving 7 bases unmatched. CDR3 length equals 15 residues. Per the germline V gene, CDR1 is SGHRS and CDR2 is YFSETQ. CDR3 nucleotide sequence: TGCGCCAGCAGCTTGAGTAGGCAGGGGGGCACTGAAGCTTTCTTT. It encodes CASSLSRQGGTEAFF.

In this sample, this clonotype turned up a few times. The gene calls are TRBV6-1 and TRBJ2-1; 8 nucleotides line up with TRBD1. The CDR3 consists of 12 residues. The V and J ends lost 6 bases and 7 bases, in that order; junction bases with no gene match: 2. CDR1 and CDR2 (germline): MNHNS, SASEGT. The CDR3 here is CASSQGANEQFF. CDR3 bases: TGTGCCAGCAGCCAGGGGGCTAATGAGCAGTTCTTC.

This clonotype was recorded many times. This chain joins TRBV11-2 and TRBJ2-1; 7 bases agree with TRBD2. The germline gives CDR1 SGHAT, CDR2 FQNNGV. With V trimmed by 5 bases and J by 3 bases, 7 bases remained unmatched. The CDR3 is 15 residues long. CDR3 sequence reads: CASSLERDHYNEQFF. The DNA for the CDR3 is TGTGCCAGCAGCCTCGAGCGGGACCACTACAATGAGCAGTTCTTC.

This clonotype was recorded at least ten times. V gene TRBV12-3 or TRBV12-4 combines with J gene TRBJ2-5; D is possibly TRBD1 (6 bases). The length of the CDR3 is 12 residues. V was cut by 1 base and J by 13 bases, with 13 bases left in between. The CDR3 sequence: CASSLGGSGVYF. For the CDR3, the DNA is TGTGCCAGCAGTTTAGGCGGTTCAGGGGTGTACTTC.

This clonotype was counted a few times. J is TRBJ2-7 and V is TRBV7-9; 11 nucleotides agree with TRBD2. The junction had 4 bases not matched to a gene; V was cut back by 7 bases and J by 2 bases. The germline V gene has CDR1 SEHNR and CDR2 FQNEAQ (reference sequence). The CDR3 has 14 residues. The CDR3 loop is CASTRSGRAYEQYF. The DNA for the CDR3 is TGTGCCAGCACCCGTAGCGGGAGGGCCTACGAGCAGTACTTC.

The chain's CDR3 is CASSPPGASLGYNEQFF. The DNA of the CDR3 is TGTGCCAGCAGCCCCCCGGGGGCATCCCTAGGGTACAATGAGCAGTTCTTC. The chain uses TRBV5-6 and TRBJ2-1; D may be TRBD1 or TRBD2 (6 bases each). Germline values: CDR1 SGHDT, CDR2 YYEEEE. Between the trimmed V and J ends, which lost 4 bases and 4 bases, there was a span of 21 bases. The CDR3 runs 17 residues.

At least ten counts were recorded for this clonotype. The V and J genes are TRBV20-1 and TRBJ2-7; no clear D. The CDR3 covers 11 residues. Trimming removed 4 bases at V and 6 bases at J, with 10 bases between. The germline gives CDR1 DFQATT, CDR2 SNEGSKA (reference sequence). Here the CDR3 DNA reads TGCAGTGCTAAGGAGAGGAGCGAGCAGTACTTC. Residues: CSAKERSEQYF.

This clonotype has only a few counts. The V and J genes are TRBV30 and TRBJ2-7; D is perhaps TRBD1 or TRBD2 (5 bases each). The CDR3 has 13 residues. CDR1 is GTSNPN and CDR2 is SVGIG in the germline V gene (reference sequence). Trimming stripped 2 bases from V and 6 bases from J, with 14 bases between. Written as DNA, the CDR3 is TGTGCCTGGAGTATCGTGGGGGTGAGCGAGCAGTACTTC. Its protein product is CAWSIVGVSEQYF.

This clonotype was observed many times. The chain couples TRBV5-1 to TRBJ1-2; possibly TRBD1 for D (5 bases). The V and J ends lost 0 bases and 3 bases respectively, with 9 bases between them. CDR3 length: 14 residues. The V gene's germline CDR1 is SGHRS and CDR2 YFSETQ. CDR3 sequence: CASSLDQGDYGYTF. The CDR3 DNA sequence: TGCGCCAGCAGCTTGGATCAGGGAGACTATGGCTACACCTTC.

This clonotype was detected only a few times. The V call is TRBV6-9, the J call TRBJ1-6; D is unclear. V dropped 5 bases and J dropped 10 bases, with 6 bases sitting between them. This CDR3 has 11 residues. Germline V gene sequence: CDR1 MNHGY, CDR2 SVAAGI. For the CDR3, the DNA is TGTGCCAGCAGTCCGGGATCACCCCTCCACTTT. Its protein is CASSPGSPLHF.

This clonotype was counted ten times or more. The CDR3 DNA sequence: TGTGCCAGCAGCCAAGGGGGCGGAACCGTCTTAGATACGCAGTATTTT. Its protein product is CASSQGGGTVLDTQYF. V and J are TRBV3-1 and TRBJ2-3; tentatively, D is TRBD1 (5 bases). This CDR3 region has 16 residues. Trimming removed 1 base at V and 5 bases at J, with 16 bases between. CDR1 and CDR2 (germline): LGHDT, YNNKEL (reference sequence).

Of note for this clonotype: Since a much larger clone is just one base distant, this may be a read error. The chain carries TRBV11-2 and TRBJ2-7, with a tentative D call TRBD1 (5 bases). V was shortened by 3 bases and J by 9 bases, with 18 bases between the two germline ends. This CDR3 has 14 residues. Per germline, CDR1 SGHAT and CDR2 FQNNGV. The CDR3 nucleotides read TGTGCCAGCAGCTTTCCAGGGTTACCCTTCGGGCAGTACTTC. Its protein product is CASSFPGLPFGQYF.

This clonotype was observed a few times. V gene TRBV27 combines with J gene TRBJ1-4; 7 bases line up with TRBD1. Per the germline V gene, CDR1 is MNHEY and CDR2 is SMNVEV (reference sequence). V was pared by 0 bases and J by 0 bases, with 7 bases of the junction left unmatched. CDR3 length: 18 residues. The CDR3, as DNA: TGTGCCAGCAGTTTATCCAGACAGGGCCTTTCAACTAATGAAAAACTGTTTTTT. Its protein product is CASSLSRQGLSTNEKLFF.

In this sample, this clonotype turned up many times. As DNA, the CDR3 is TGTGCCAGCTGGACCCCAGTTACCAACTATGGCTACACCTTC. Translating gives CASWTPVTNYGYTF. This rearrangement joins TRBV6-1 to TRBJ1-2; no reliable D call. Looked up from germline, CDR1 is MNHNS and CDR2 is SASEGT. V lost 8 bases to trimming and J lost 2 bases, with 15 bases between them. CDR3 size: 14 residues.

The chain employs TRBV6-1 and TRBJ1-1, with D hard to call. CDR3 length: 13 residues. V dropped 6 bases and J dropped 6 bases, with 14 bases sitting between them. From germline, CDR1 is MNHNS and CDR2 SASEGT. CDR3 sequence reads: CASRVTRRAEAFF. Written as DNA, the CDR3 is TGTGCCAGCAGGGTAACAAGGCGCGCTGAAGCTTTCTTT.

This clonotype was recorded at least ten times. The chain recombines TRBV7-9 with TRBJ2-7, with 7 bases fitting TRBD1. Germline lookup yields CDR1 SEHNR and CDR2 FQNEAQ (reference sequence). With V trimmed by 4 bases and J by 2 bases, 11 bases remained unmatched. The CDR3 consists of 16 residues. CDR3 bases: TGTGCCAGCAGCTCCGACAGGGAACCTCCAACCTACGAGCAGTACTTC. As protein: CASSSDREPPTYEQYF.